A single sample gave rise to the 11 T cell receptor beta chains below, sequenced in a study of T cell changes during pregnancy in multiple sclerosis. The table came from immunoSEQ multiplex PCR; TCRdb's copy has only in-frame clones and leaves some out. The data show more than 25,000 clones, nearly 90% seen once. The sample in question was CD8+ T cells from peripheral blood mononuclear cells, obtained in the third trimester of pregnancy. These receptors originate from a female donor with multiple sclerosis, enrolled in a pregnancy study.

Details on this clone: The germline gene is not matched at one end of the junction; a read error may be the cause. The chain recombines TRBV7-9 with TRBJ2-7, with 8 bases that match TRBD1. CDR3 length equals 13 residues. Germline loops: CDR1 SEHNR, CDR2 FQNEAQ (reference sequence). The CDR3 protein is CASSLATGGEQYF. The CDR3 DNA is TGTGCCAGCAGCCTAGCCACAGGGGGCGAGCAGTACTTC. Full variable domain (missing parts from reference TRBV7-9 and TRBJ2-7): DTGVSQNPRHKITKRGQNVTFRCDPISEHNRLYWYRQTLGQGPEFLTYFQNEAQLEKSRLLSDRFSAERPKGSFSTLEIQRTEQGDSAMYLCASSLATGGEQYFGPGTRLTVT.

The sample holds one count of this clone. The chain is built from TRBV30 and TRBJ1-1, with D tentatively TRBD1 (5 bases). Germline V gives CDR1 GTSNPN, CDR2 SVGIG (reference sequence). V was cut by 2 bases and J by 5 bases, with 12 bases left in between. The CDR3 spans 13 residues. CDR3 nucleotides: TGTGCCTGGAGTAACACGGGGGGGACTGAAGCTTTCTTT. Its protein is CAWSNTGGTEAFF.

CDR3 sequence (DNA): TGTGCCAGCAGCCACACGGAACAGACGATTGACAGTCCCAACGTCCGCAATGAGCAGTTCTTC. Its translation: CASSHTEQTIDSPNVRNEQFF. The gene calls are TRBV27 and TRBJ2-1, with D maybe TRBD1 (5 bases). CDR1 and CDR2 from the germline V gene are MNHEY and SMNVEV (reference sequence). Trimming shortened V by 6 bases and J by 6 bases, and 36 bases separated the two germline ends. The CDR3 spans 21 residues.

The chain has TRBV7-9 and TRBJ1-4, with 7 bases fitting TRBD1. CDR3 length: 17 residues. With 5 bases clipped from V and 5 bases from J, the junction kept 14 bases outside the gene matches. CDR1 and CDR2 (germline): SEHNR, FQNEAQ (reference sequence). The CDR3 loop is CASSPYTPQGPNEKLFF. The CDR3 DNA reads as TGTGCCAGCAGCCCATATACCCCACAGGGGCCGAATGAAAAACTGTTTTTT. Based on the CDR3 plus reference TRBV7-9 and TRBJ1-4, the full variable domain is DTGVSQNPRHKITKRGQNVTFRCDPISEHNRLYWYRQTLGQGPEFLTYFQNEAQLEKSRLLSDRFSAERPKGSFSTLEIQRTEQGDSAMYLCASSPYTPQGPNEKLFFGSGTQLSVL.

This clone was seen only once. Here the CDR3 DNA reads TGTGCCAGCAGTCTCCAGGGCCTCCCCTTGGGACAGCCCCAGCATTTT. It codes for CASSLQGLPLGQPQHF. This sequence joins TRBV28 and TRBJ1-5, with a possible D match to TRBD1 (5 bases). The ends were cut back, 5 bases at V and 7 bases at J, with 21 bases in the middle. The CDR3 has 16 amino acids. From germline, CDR1 is MDHEN and CDR2 SYDVKM.

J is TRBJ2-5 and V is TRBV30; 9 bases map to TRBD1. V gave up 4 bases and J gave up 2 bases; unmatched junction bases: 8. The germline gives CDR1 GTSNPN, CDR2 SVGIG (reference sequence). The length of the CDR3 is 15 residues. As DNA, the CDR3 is TGTGCCTGGACCAGGGGACAGGGAAAGCAAGAGACCCAGTACTTC. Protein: CAWTRGQGKQETQYF.

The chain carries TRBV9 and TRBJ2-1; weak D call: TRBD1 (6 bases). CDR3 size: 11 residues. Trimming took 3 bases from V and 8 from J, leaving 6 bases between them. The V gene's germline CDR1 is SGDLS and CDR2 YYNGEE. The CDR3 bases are TGTGCCAGCAGCGCAGGGGATGAGCAGTTCTTC. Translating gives CASSAGDEQFF.

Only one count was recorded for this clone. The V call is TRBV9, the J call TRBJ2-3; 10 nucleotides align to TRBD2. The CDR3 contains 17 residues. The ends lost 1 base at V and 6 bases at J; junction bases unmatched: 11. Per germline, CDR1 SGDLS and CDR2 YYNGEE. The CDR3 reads CASSVRLAGSYGDTQYF. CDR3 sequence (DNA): TGTGCCAGCAGCGTAAGACTAGCGGGTTCTTACGGGGATACGCAGTATTTT.

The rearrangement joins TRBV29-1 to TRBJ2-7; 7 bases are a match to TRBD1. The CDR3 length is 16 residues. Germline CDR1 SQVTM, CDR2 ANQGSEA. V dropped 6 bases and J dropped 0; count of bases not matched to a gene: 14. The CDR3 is CSVAPLQGQSSYEQYF. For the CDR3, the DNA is TGCAGCGTGGCACCCCTCCAGGGACAGTCCTCCTACGAGCAGTACTTC.

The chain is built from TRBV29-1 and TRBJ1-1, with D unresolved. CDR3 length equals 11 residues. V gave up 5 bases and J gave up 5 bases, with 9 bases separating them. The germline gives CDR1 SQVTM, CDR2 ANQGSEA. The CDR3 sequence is CSVRKRTEAFF. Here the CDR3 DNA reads TGCAGCGTTCGGAAGAGGACTGAAGCTTTCTTT. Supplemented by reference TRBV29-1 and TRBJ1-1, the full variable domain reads SAVISQKPSRDICQRGTSLTIQCQVDSQVTMMFWYRQQPGQSLTLIATANQGSEATYESGFVIDKFPISRPNLTFSTLTVSNMSPEDSSIYLCSVRKRTEAFFGQGTRLTVV.

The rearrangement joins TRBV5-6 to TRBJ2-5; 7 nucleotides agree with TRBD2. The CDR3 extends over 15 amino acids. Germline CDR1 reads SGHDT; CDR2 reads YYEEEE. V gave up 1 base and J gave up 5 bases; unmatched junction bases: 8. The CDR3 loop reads CASSLSFGGKETQYF. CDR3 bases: TGTGCCAGCAGCTTGAGTTTCGGGGGGAAGGAGACCCAGTACTTC.